This T cell receptor beta chain came from a study of CD8 T cells in Susac syndrome. Whole-study findings and limits: The number of individuals included in the study's TCR sequencing and HLA analysis was acknowledged as relatively small.

From blood CD8+ and CD4+ T cells, TCR beta sequences were generated. Note on this clonotype: What it binds is unknown.

The germline V gene encodes CDR1 SGHRS and CDR2 YFSETQ. The V end lost 4 bases, the J end lost 8 bases, and 17 bases lay between the germline ends. This CDR3 has 14 amino acids. Reverse transcription of roughly 0.5 to 1 ug RNA used random hexamers. TCRdb analysed the immunoSEQ multiplex PCR reads with MiXCR anew, one entry per CDR3 protein. Among approximately 210,000 distinct CDR3 sequences listed, 85% to 95% were seen once. This chain uses TRBV5-1 with TRBJ2-3, with D perhaps TRBD2 (6 bases). The source material was CD4+ T cells from PBMCs. The clonotype originates from a human donor with Susac syndrome. The CDR3 DNA is TGCGCCAGCAGCACCGGGGACTCTCGGGCTACGCAGTATTTT. It encodes CASSTGDSRATQYF.